This T cell receptor beta chain is from a study of blood T cell repertoires in COVID-19. The wider study: Samples of COVID-19 (acute and convalescent) were obtained from the United States, Italy and Spain. PBMCs, B-cell-depleted T cells, or T cells provided the cDNA or gDNA that made up the material.

Germline V gene data show CDR1 as SGHAT and CDR2 as FQDESV (reference sequence). V was shortened by 1 base and J by 1 base, with 8 bases between the two germline ends. This CDR3 spans 14 amino acids. Original methodology: Reference gene primer amplification gave estimated nucleated cell counts. Repertoires were generated with immunoSEQ multiplex PCR, while TCRdb's copy carries only in-frame clones and drops some. The V and J calls and clone size are taken from that table; D and trimming were inferred from the DNA. The sample consists of approximately 220,000 clones, roughly four fifths of them appearing once. The table lists this clone with a few counts.

The chain uses TRBV11-1 and TRBJ2-7, with D perhaps TRBD1 (6 bases). This receptor was identified in a woman aged 55-69 years with acute or convalescent COVID-19. Source material: peripheral blood. CDR3 DNA: TGTGCCAGCAGCTTAGTCGGACAGTCCTACGAGCAGTACTTC. This encodes CASSLVGQSYEQYF.